A selection of T cell receptor beta chains follows, all from one sample in a study of shared clonotypes between healthy human individuals. Sequenced by immunoSEQ multiplex PCR; TCRdb stores in-frame clones only, minus some. The sample lists a few hundred thousand clones, 74% occurring once. The sample was memory CD4+ T cells sorted from blood. The source is a man aged 25 to 40 in good health. CDR3s include the opening cysteine and the closing phenylalanine or tryptophan. The D gene is left open where the match is weak. Clone size appears in some rows only: once, few, many, or a class for an expanded clone.

size,D,J,V,DNA,CDR3
-,-,TRBJ2-3,TRBV9,TGTGCCAGCAGCGGAAGCACGAGGACGGCAGATACGCAGTATTTT,CASSGSTRTADTQYF
few,TRBD1,TRBJ2-7,TRBV28,TGTGCCAGCAGTTTGGACAGGTACTACGAGCAGTACTTC,CASSLDRYYEQYF
few,-,TRBJ1-5,TRBV5-1,TGCGCCAGCAGCTTGGCTGGGTCGAGAAGTCAGCCCCAGCATTTT,CASSLAGSRSQPQHF
-,-,TRBJ2-7,TRBV7-2,TGTGCCAGCAGCTTGAAGCGGGCTTACTACGAGCAGTACTTC,CASSLKRAYYEQYF
-,-,TRBJ1-2,TRBV18,TGTGCCAGCTCACCGGAGGTCTATGGCTACACCTTC,CASSPEVYGYTF
-,TRBD1,TRBJ1-1,TRBV5-1,TGCGCCAGCAGCTTGGGGGCGACAGGGGGCACTGAAGCTTTCTTT,CASSLGATGGTEAFF
-,-,TRBJ2-1,TRBV6-6,TGTGCCAGCAGCCCCTCCCCGACAGGGAGGAATGAGCAGTTCTTC,CASSPSPTGRNEQFF
-,-,TRBJ1-2,TRBV2,TGTGCCAGCAGGAGAGAGCAGATGGACTATGGCTACACCTTC,CASRREQMDYGYTF
-,-,TRBJ1-2,TRBV15,TGTGCCACCAGCAGAGATCTTTCCTCCGGCCCCCACTTC,CATSRDLSSGPHF
-,TRBD2,TRBJ2-7,TRBV18,TGTGCCAGCTCACCACGTGGACTAGCGGGAGTAACCTACGAGCAGTACTTC,CASSPRGLAGVTYEQYF
-,-,TRBJ2-7,TRBV5-1,TGCGCCAGCAGCTTGGAGACATCCCATTATTTTTCCTACGAGCAGTACTTC,CASSLETSHYFSYEQYF
once,TRBD2,TRBJ2-2,TRBV28,TGTGCCAGCAGTGCTACACGTAGCGGGAGAAATACCGGGGAGCTGTTTTTT,CASSATRSGRNTGELFF
few,-,TRBJ1-5,TRBV2,TGTGCCAGCAGTCCCAATCCACAGGGTCCCCAGCATTTT,CASSPNPQGPQHF
-,TRBD2,TRBJ2-7,TRBV7-9,TGTGCCAGCAGCTTGGGGACTAGCGGGGTATACGAGCAGTACTTC,CASSLGTSGVYEQYF
-,TRBD2,TRBJ2-3,TRBV7-2,TGTGCCAGCAGCCAGTACCAGCGGGGAGGGCTAGATACGCAGTATTTT,CASSQYQRGGLDTQYF
-,TRBD2,TRBJ2-1,TRBV15,TGTGCCACCAGTTCGCTAGCGGCTTATGAGCAGTTCTTC,CATSSLAAYEQFF
-,TRBD1,TRBJ1-2,TRBV28,TGTGCCAGCAATCACAGGGGGGACTATGGCTACACCTTC,CASNHRGDYGYTF
-,-,TRBJ1-2,TRBV10-2,TGCGCCAGCAGTGAATTCGGGGGGGTTAACTATGGCTACACCTTC,CASSEFGGVNYGYTF
-,TRBD1,TRBJ2-7,TRBV19,TGTGCCAGTAGTGGGGCGACAGGGCATCCCTACGAGCAGTACTTC,CASSGATGHPYEQYF
-,-,TRBJ2-1,TRBV11-2,TGTGCCAGCAGCTTAGCTAGCGAATACAATGAGCAGTTCTTC,CASSLASEYNEQFF
-,-,TRBJ1-4,TRBV5-6,TGTGCCAGCAGCTTGGGAGGTTGGAGAACTGAAAAACTGTTTTTT,CASSLGGWRTEKLFF
-,TRBD1,TRBJ2-5,TRBV11-2,TGTGCCAGCAGCTTCACCGGGACAGTATCCCAAGAGACCCAGTACTTC,CASSFTGTVSQETQYF
-,-,TRBJ2-1,TRBV6-5,TGTGCCAGCAGCCCTGGGGACCCTTACAATGAGCAGTTCTTC,CASSPGDPYNEQFF
-,-,TRBJ1-1,TRBV7-9,TGTGCCAGCAGCCCTTGGGGGAACACTGAAGCTTTCTTT,CASSPWGNTEAFF
few,TRBD1,TRBJ1-2,TRBV29-1,TGCAGCGTTGACCCTCGGGACAGGGGAAACTATGGCTACACCTTC,CSVDPRDRGNYGYTF
-,-,TRBJ1-3,TRBV28,TGTGCCAGCCATCAATCAATTGGAAACACCATATATTTT,CASHQSIGNTIYF